This passage covers 18 T cell receptor beta chains from one sample sequenced in a study of siplizumab effects on memory and regulatory T cells. No antigens are known for them. The protocol was immunoSEQ multiplex PCR, while the TCRdb copy is restricted to in-frame clones and leaves out a portion. The sample holds 9,000 to 13,000 clones; roughly 45% are singletons and the top ten take about 10%. Coculture of the mixed lymphocyte reaction cells took place at 37 degrees C and lasted roughly 6 days. The sequenced sample was CFSE-low (dividing) CD8+ T cells sorted from an allogeneic mixed lymphocyte reaction. All receptors come from a human donor in good health; the cells came from an allogeneic mixed lymphocyte reaction.

This clone is labeled large (0.1 to 1%). The rearrangement links TRBV12-5 to TRBJ1-1; perhaps TRBD1 as D (5 bases). CDR3 size: 13 residues. Trimming removed 2 bases at V and 5 bases at J, with 9 bases between. Germline CDR1 LGHNT, CDR2 FRNRAP. CDR3 in amino acids: CASGLLGGTEAFF. The CDR3 DNA follows: TGTGCTAGTGGTTTGTTGGGGGGAACTGAAGCTTTCTTT. Drawing the rest from reference TRBV12-5 and TRBJ1-1, the complete variable domain is DARVTQTPRHKVTEMGQEVTMRCQPILGHNTVFWYRQTMMQGLELLAYFRNRAPLDDSGMPKDRFSAEMPDATLATLKIQPSEPRDSAVYFCASGLLGGTEAFFGQGTRLTVV.

This clone is termed medium-sized. The chain uses TRBV6-5 and TRBJ1-5; D gene unclear. CDR1 MNHEY and CDR2 SVGAGI come from the germline V gene. V lost 2 bases, J lost 2 bases, and 4 bases lay in between. This CDR3 has 13 residues. CDR3 nucleotides: TGTGCCAGCAGTTACGGGGGCAATCAGCCCCAGCATTTT. This encodes CASSYGGNQPQHF.

The J gene is TRBJ2-1, the V gene TRBV19; the match to TRBD2 covers 14 bases. The CDR3 has 15 amino acids. V dropped 6 bases and J dropped 7; count of bases not matched to a gene: 5. Germline values: CDR1 LNHDA, CDR2 SQIVND (reference sequence). In DNA form, the CDR3 reads TGTGCCAGTAGCCTGACTAGCGGGGGGGGGAATGAGCAGTTCTTC. This translates into CASSLTSGGGNEQFF.

The genes are TRBV5-5 and TRBJ2-7; tentatively, D is TRBD1 or TRBD2 (5 bases each). The V end was cut by 4 bases, the J end by 4 bases, with 18 bases between. The CDR3 loop spans 15 amino acids. Germline CDR1 reads SGHKS; CDR2 reads YYEKEE (reference sequence). CDR3 in amino acids: CASSLDGAVEYEQYF. The CDR3 region has the DNA TGTGCCAGCAGCCTGGACGGGGCGGTCGAGTACGAGCAGTACTTC.

The rearrangement links TRBV4-2 to TRBJ2-5; 14 positions agree with TRBD2. The J call may be incorrect, as the DNA end agrees better with TRBJ2-7. The CDR3 runs 15 residues. Germline lookup yields CDR1 LGHNA and CDR2 YNFKEQ. The CDR3 DNA reads as TGTGCCAGCAGCCAGACTAGCGGGGGGGCCTACGAGCAGTACTTC. It yields the protein CASSQTSGGAYEQYF.

This chain connects TRBV10-2 to TRBJ2-1, with a weak D call TRBD2 (7 bases). Trimming removed 8 bases from V and 8 bases from J, with 13 bases in between. There are 12 residues in the CDR3. Germline CDR1 is WSHSY and CDR2 is SAAADI. DNA of the CDR3: TGCGCCAGCTCTGACGGGGGGCATGAGCAGTTCTTC. This sequence encodes CASSDGGHEQFF.

The chain links TRBV29-1 to TRBJ2-7; a weak D match, TRBD1 (6 bases). Trimming cost V 7 bases and J 1 base, with 11 bases left between them. The CDR3 is 12 amino acids. Germline CDR1 reads SQVTM; CDR2 reads ANQGSEA. The DNA of the CDR3 is TGCAGCGGAACAGGGTTATCCTACGAGCAGTACTTC. It translates to CSGTGLSYEQYF.

This chain links TRBV4-3 with TRBJ2-5, with TRBD2 identical over 10 bases. Matching the DNA end better, TRBJ2-7 makes the J call doubtful. This CDR3 region has 15 residues. Germline assignment: CDR1 LGHNA and CDR2 YSLEER. CDR3 protein: CASSLTSGDTDEQYF. The CDR3 region has the DNA TGCGCCAGCAGCCTTACTAGCGGGGATACGGACGAGCAGTACTTC.

This clone appeared once. The genes are TRBV6-1 and TRBJ2-7, with 9 positions matching TRBD2. CDR1 is MNHNS and CDR2 is SASEGT in the germline V gene. The CDR3 covers 15 residues. J lost 4 bases, V lost 0 bases, and 4 bases had no gene match. In nucleotides, the CDR3 is TGTGCCAGCAGTGAAGCTAGCGGGAGTTTTTACGAGCAGTACTTC. Its protein is CASSEASGSFYEQYF.

J is TRBJ2-1 and V is TRBV29-1, with 15 nucleotides matching TRBD2. The CDR3 loop spans 17 amino acids. Germline V gene sequence: CDR1 SQVTM, CDR2 ANQGSEA. Trimming cost V 3 bases and J 1 base; bases outside gene matches: 4. In nucleotides, the CDR3 is TGCAGCGTTGATGGGACTAGCGGGGGGAGGTCCTACAATGAGCAGTTCTTC. Amino acids: CSVDGTSGGRSYNEQFF.

This sequence joins TRBV5-4 and TRBJ2-7; 14 nucleotides align to TRBD2. The CDR3 is 17 residues long. CDR1 and CDR2 from the germline V gene are SGHNT and YYREEE (reference sequence). The V segment lost 3 bases and the J segment 4 bases; nucleotides outside the gene matches: 9. DNA of the CDR3: TGTGCCAGCAGCTCACCGGGACTAGCGGGAGAAGGGTACGAGCAGTACTTC. As protein: CASSSPGLAGEGYEQYF.

This clone was detected only a few times. Distinct nucleotide sequences in the sample also encode this CDR3. The chain joins TRBV13 to TRBJ2-7; 10 nucleotides line up with TRBD2. Germline assignment: CDR1 PRHDT and CDR2 FYEKMQ (reference sequence). CDR3 length: 15 residues. V lost 0 bases, J lost 3 bases, and 2 bases stayed unmatched. The CDR3 region is CASSLGSGGGYEQYF. The CDR3, as DNA: TGTGCCAGCAGCTTAGGGAGCGGGGGGGGCTACGAGCAGTACTTC. The variable domain in full, with the rest retrieved from reference TRBV13 and TRBJ2-7, is AAGVIQSPRHLIKEKRETATLKCYPIPRHDTVYWYQQGPGQDPQFLISFYEKMQSDKGSIPDRFSAQQFSDYHSELNMSSLELGDSALYFCASSLGSGGGYEQYFGPGTRLTVT.

V usage is TRBV7-8 and J usage is TRBJ2-1; no firm D call. This CDR3 has 13 amino acids. V was trimmed by 0 bases and J by 4 bases, leaving 4 bases between them. The germline V gene has CDR1 SGHVS and CDR2 FQNEAQ. The CDR3 region is CASSLAPYNEQFF. CDR3 DNA sequence: TGTGCCAGCAGCTTAGCGCCTTACAATGAGCAGTTCTTC.

Only a few counts were recorded for this clone. The genes are TRBV27 and TRBJ2-1, with no clear D. This CDR3 region has 14 residues. In germline, CDR1 is MNHEY, CDR2 SMNVEV (reference sequence). Trimming took off 3 bases at V and 4 bases at J, with 10 bases between the two ends. Written as DNA, the CDR3 is TGTGCCAGCAGTTTTGGTCTAGAGTACAATGAGCAGTTCTTC. It yields the protein CASSFGLEYNEQFF.

Sample share makes this clone medium-sized (0.01 to 0.1%). The gene calls are TRBV27 and TRBJ2-7, with TRBD1 matching 8 bases. The CDR3 covers 17 residues. V lost 6 bases to trimming and J lost 0 bases; unmatched junction nucleotides: 13. Germline lookup yields CDR1 MNHEY and CDR2 SMNVEV (reference sequence). CDR3 nucleotide sequence: TGTGCCAGCAGGAAACTCGGGACAGGCCAAAGCTCCTACGAGCAGTACTTC. Residues: CASRKLGTGQSSYEQYF.

The V call is TRBV27, the J call TRBJ2-2; the D call may be TRBD1 or TRBD2 (5 bases each). CDR1 and CDR2 from the germline V gene are MNHEY and SMNVEV (reference sequence). With 2 bases removed from V and 6 bases from J, the gap between germline ends came to 10 bases. The CDR3 covers 14 residues. The CDR3 DNA follows: TGTGCCAGCAGTTTAGGGGGACCTCCCGGGGAGCTGTTTTTT. Protein sequence: CASSLGGPPGELFF.

This clone counts as medium-sized. The chain employs TRBV7-2 and TRBJ1-2; D might be TRBD1 (6 bases). CDR1 is SGHTA, CDR2 FQGNSA, per germline. The CDR3 covers 15 residues. The V gene lost 3 bases and the J gene lost 4 bases, with 15 bases spanning the gap. The CDR3 DNA is TGTGCCAGCAGCTTCCAGGGGTCCCACCTCTATGGCTACACCTTC. As protein: CASSFQGSHLYGYTF.

The chain is built from TRBV5-6 and TRBJ1-1, with D possibly matching TRBD1 (6 bases). In germline, CDR1 is SGHDT, CDR2 YYEEEE. Trimming left V 2 bases short and J 3 bases short, with 11 bases between. The CDR3 spans 14 residues. The CDR3 region has the DNA TGTGCCAGCAGCTTTCGGGGGGCAGACACTGAAGCTTTCTTT. Translation: CASSFRGADTEAFF.